The present T cell receptor beta chain was sequenced within a study of T-cell reconstitution after alpha-beta-depleted transplantation in children. The germline V gene encodes CDR1 KGHSH and CDR2 LQKENI. The J segment lost 0 bases and the V segment lost 3 bases, leaving 8 bases of the junction unmatched. CDR3 size: 17 residues. This clonotype came up a few times. The TCRbeta library incorporated unique molecular identifiers. TCRdb independently ran MiXCR on the PCR reads; one entry per CDR3 protein. The sample lists hundreds of thousands of distinct CDR3 sequences; over 10% were seen once. The rearrangement links TRBV18 to TRBJ2-7, with 10 bases matching TRBD1. This specimen was PBMCs, mostly from graft donor cells, taken 360 days after TCRalphabeta/CD19-depleted stem cell transplant. This sequence was found in a male patient between 10 and 17 years old who had a stem cell transplant for acute myeloid leukemia, so the T cells may come from the graft donor. Here the CDR3 reads CASSPGQGWVASYEQYF. In nucleotides, the CDR3 is TGTGCCAGCTCACCGGGACAGGGGTGGGTAGCCTCCTACGAGCAGTACTTC.